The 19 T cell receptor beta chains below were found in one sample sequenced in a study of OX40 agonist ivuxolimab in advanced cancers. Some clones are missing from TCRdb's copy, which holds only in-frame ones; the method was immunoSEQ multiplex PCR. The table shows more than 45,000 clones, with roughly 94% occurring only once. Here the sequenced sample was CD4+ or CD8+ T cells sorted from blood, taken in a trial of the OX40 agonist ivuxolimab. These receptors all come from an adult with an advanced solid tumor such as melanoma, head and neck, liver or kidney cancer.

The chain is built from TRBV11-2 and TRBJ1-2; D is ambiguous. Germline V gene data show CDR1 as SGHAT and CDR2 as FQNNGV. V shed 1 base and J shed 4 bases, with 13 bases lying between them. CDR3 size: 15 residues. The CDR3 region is CASSLVREFGYGYTF. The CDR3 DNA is TGTGCCAGCAGCTTAGTACGGGAATTCGGCTATGGCTACACCTTC.

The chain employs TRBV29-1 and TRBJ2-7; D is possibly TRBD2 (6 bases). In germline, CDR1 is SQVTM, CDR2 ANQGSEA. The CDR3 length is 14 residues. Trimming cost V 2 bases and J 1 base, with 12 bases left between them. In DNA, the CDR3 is TGCAGCGTTGAAAAACGGGGGAAATCCTACGAGCAGTACTTC. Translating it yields CSVEKRGKSYEQYF.

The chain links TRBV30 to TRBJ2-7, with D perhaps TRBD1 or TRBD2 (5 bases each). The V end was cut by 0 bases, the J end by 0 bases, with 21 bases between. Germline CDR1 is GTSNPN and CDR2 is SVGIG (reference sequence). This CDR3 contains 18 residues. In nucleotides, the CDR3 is TGTGCCTGGAGTGTTCGGGTTTTCGGGGACCCTCACTCCTACGAGCAGTACTTC. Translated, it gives CAWSVRVFGDPHSYEQYF.

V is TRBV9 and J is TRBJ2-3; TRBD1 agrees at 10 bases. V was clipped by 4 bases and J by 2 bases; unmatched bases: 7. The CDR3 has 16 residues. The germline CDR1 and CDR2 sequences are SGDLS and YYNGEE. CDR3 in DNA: TGTGCCAGCAGCCCCCCGGGACAGGGGATCACAGATACGCAGTATTTT. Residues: CASSPPGQGITDTQYF.

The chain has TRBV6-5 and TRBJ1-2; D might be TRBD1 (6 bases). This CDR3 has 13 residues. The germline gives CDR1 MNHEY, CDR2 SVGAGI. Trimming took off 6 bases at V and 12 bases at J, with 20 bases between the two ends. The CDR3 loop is CASRPGAGAEDTF. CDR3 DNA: TGTGCCAGCAGACCAGGGGCCGGGGCAGAAGACACCTTC.

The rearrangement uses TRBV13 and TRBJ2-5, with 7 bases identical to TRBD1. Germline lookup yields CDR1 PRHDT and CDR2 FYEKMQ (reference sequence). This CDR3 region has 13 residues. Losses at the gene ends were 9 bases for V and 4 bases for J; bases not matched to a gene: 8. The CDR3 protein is CASSGTELETQYF. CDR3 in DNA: TGTGCCAGTTCCGGGACAGAACTAGAGACCCAGTACTTC.

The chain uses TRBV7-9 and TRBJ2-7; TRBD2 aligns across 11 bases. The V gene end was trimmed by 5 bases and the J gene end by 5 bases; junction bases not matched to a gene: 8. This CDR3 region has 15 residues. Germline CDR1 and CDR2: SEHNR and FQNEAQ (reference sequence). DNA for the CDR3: TGTGCCAGCAGCGCCTCACTAGCGGGAGTTCACGAGCAGTACTTC. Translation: CASSASLAGVHEQYF.

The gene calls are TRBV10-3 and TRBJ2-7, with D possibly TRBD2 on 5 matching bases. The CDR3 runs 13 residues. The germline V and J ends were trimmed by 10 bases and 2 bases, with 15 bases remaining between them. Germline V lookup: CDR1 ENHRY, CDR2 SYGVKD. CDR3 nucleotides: TGTGCCACCACTCATGGCGGGCCCTACGAGCAGTACTTC. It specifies CATTHGGPYEQYF.

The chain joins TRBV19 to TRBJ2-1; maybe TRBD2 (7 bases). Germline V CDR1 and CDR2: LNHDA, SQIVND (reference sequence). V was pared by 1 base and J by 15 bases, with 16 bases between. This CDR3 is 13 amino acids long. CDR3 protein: CASSIGGGLAAFF. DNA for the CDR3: TGTGCCAGTAGTATAGGGGGGGGGCTAGCGGCGTTCTTC. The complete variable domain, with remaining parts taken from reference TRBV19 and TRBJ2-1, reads DGGITQSPKYLFRKEGQNVTLSCEQNLNHDAMYWYRQDPGQGLRLIYYSQIVNDFQKGDIAEGYSVSREKKESFPLTVTSAQKNPTAFYLCASSIGGGLAAFFGPGTRLTVL.

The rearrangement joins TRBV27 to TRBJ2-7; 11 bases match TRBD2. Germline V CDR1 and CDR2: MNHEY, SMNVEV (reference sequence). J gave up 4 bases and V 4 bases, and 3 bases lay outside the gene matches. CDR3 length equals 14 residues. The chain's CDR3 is CASSSGLAVYEQYF. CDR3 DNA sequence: TGTGCCAGCAGTTCGGGACTAGCGGTATACGAGCAGTACTTC.

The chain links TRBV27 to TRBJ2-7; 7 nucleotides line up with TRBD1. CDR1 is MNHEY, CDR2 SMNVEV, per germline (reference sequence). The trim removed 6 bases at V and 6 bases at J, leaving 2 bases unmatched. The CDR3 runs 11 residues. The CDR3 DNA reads TGTGCCAGCAGAACAGGGGTCGAGCAGTACTTC. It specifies CASRTGVEQYF.

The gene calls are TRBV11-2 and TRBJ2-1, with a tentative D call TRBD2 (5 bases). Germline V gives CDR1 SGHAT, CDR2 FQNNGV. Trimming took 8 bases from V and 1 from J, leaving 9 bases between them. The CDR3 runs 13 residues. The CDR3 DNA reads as TGTGCCAGCGGACGGGGATCCTACAATGAGCAGTTCTTC. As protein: CASGRGSYNEQFF.

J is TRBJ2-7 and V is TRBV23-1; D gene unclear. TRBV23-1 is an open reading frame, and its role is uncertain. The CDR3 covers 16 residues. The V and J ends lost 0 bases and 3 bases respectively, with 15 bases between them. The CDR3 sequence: CASSQSRSARYYEQYF. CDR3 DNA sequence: TGCGCCAGCAGTCAATCGAGGAGCGCGAGGTACTACGAGCAGTACTTC.

The CDR3 nucleotides are TGTGCCAGCAGTTACGGGGGGACTGAAGCTTTCTTT. This gives the protein CASSYGGTEAFF. This chain joins TRBV6-5 and TRBJ1-1, with D perhaps TRBD1 (5 bases). CDR1 MNHEY and CDR2 SVGAGI come from the germline V gene. The V end lost 2 bases, the J end lost 5 bases, and 6 bases lay between the germline ends. This CDR3 is built from 12 residues.

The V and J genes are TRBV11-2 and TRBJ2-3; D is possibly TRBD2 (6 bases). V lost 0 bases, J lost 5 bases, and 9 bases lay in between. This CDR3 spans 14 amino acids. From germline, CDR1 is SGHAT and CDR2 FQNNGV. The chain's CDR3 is CASSLDPGLDTQYF. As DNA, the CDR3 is TGTGCCAGCAGCTTAGATCCGGGACTAGATACGCAGTATTTT.

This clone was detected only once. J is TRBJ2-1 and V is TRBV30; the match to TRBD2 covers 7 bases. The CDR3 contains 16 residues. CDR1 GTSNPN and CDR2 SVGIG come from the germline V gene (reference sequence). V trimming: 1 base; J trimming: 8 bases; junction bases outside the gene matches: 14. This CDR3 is CAWSEVEGLVRDEQFF. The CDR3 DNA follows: TGTGCCTGGAGTGAAGTGGAAGGACTAGTGAGGGATGAGCAGTTCTTC.

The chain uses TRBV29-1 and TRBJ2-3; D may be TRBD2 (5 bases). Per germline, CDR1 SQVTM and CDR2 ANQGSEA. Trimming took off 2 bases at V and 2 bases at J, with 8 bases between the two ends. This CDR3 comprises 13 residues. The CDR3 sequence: CSVEWESTDTQYF. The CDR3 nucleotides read TGCAGCGTTGAATGGGAGTCCACAGATACGCAGTATTTT.

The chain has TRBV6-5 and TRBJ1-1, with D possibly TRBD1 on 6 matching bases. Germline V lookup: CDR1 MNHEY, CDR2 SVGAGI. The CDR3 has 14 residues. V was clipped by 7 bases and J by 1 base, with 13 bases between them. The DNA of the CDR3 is TGTGCCAGCAAGGGGGGGGCTTGGAACACTGAAGCTTTCTTT. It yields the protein CASKGGAWNTEAFF.

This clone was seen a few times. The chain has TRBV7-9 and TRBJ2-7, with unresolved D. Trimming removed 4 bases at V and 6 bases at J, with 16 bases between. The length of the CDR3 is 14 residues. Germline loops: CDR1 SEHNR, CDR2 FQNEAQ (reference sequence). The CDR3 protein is CASSSPYDPLEQYF. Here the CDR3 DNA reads TGTGCCAGCAGCTCACCTTATGACCCCCTCGAGCAGTACTTC.